The subject of this entry is one T cell receptor (beta chain). These data come from a study of blood T cell repertoires in COVID-19. About the study: Samples of COVID-19 (acute and convalescent) were obtained from the United States, Italy and Spain. T cells, B-cell-depleted T cells, or PBMCs supplied cDNA or gDNA.

The CDR3 covers 16 residues. The V end lost 3 bases, the J end lost 1 base, and 13 bases lay between the germline ends. Per the germline V gene, CDR1 is KGHSH and CDR2 is LQKENI. During active infection, Seattle patients enrolled and were then monitored through disease. The repertoire was sequenced with immunoSEQ multiplex PCR; TCRdb's copy has only in-frame clones and lacks some. Counted here are about 120,000 clones, 81% occurring once; the ten biggest clones make up roughly a sixth. The gene calls are TRBV18 and TRBJ1-3, with a possible D match to TRBD1 (6 bases). This receptor was identified in a man aged 25-45 years with COVID-19, enrolled during active disease. The sequenced material came from peripheral blood. CDR3 sequence: CASSPPNQGSGNTIYF. The CDR3 nucleotides read TGTGCCAGCTCACCTCCCAATCAGGGGTCTGGAAACACCATATATTTT.